Reported below is one T cell receptor (beta chain). Assay used: immunoSEQ multiplex PCR; TCRdb lists only in-frame clones, some missing. This sample carries tens of thousands of clones, 91% of them seen once, and the ten largest clones take over 5%. This sample is part of a study of T cell changes during pregnancy in multiple sclerosis. The V gene's germline CDR1 is LGHNT and CDR2 FRNRAP. The V gene lost 3 bases and the J gene lost 3 bases, with 15 bases spanning the gap. The CDR3 totals 15 residues. The rearrangement joins TRBV12-5 to TRBJ2-7; D might be TRBD2 (6 bases). Sequenced material: CD8+ T cells from peripheral blood mononuclear cells, taken in the second trimester of pregnancy. The source is a female donor with multiple sclerosis, enrolled in a pregnancy study. The CDR3 DNA follows: TGTGCTAGTGGTTTTGAAATCGGACTAAACTACGAGCAGTACTTC. Its protein is CASGFEIGLNYEQYF. The variable domain in full, completed from reference TRBV12-5 and TRBJ2-7, reads DARVTQTPRHKVTEMGQEVTMRCQPILGHNTVFWYRQTMMQGLELLAYFRNRAPLDDSGMPKDRFSAEMPDATLATLKIQPSEPRDSAVYFCASGFEIGLNYEQYFGPGTRLTVT.